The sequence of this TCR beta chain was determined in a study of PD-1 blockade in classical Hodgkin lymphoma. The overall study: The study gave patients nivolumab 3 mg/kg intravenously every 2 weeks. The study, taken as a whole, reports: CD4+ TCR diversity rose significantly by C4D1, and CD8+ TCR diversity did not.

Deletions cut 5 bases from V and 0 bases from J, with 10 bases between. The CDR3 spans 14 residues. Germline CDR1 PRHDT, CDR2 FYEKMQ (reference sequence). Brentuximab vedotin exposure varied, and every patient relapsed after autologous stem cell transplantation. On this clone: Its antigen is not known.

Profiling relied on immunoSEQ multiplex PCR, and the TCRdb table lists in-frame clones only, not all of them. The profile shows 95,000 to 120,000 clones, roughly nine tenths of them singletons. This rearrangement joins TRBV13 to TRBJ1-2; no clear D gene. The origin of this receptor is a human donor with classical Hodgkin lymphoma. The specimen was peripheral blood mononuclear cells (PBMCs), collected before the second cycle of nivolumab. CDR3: CASSLLWTNYGYTF. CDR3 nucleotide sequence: TGTGCCAGCAGCCTCCTTTGGACTAACTATGGCTACACCTTC. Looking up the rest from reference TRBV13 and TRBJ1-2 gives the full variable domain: AAGVIQSPRHLIKEKRETATLKCYPIPRHDTVYWYQQGPGQDPQFLISFYEKMQSDKGSIPDRFSAQQFSDYHSELNMSSLELGDSALYFCASSLLWTNYGYTFGSGTRLTVV.